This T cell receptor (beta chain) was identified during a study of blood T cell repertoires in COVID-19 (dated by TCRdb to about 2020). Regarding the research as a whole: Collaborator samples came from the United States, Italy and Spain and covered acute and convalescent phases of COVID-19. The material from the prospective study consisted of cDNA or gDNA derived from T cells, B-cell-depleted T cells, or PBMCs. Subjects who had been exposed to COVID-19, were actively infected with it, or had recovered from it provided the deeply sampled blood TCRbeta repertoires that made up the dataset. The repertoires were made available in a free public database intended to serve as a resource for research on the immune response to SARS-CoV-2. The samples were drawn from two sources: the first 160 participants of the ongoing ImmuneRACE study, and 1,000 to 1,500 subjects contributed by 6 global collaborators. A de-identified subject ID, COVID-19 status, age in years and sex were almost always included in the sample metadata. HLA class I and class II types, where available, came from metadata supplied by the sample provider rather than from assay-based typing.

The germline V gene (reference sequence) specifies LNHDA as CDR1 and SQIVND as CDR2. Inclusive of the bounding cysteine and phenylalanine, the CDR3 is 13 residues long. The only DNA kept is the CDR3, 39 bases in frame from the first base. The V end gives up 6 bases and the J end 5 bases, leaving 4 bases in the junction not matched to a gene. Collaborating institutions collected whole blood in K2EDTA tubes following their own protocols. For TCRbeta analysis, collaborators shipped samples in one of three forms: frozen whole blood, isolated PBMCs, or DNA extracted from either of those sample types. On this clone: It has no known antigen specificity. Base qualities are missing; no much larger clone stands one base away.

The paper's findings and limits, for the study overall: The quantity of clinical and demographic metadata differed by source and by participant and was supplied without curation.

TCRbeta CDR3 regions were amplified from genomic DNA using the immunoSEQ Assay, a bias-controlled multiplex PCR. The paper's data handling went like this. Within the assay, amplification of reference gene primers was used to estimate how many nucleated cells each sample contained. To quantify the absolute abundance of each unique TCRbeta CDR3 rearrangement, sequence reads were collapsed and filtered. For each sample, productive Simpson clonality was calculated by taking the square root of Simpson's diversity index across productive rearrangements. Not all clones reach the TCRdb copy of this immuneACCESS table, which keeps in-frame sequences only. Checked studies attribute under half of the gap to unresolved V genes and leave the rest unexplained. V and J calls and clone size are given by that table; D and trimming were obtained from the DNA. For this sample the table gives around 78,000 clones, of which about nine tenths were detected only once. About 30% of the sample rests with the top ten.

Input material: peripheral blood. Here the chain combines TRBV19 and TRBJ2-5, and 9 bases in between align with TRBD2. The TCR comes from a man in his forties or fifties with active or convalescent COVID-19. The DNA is TGTGCCAGTAGAGCGGGGGGCAGGGAGACCCAGTACTTC. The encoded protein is CASRAGGRETQYF. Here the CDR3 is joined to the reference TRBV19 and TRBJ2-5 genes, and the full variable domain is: DGGITQSPKYLFRKEGQNVTLSCEQNLNHDAMYWYRQDPGQGLRLIYYSQIVNDFQKGDIAEGYSVSREKKESFPLTVTSAQKNPTAFYLCASRAGGRETQYFGPGTRLLVL.